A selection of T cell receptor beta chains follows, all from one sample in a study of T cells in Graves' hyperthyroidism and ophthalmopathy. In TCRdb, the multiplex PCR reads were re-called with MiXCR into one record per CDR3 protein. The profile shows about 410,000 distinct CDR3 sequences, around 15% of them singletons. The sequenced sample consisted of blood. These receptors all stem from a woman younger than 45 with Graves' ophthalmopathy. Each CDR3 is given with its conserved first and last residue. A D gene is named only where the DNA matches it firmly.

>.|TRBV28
CASTGPQRADSGNTIYF
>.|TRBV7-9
CASSLGSFNQPQHF
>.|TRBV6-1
CASWRTEAFF
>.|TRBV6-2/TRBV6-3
CASSYSAGNSGANVLTF
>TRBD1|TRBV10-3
CAISESGRGSQPQHF
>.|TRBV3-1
CASSPGPPLYEQFF
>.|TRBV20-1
CSARVSGVETEAFF
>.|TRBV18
CASSPLAQGMNTEAFF
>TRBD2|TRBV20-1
CSAKDIAGYNEQFF
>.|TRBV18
CASSPPVRSYNEQFF
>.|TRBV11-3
CASIQSARPSCGAQHF
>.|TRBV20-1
CSARFGAVNTEAFF
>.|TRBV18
CASSQDRSSGNTIYF
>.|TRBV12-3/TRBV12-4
CASSFRPSSALSTDTQYF
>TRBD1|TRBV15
CATCRGQARNEQFF
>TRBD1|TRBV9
CASSGRDRGPGELFF
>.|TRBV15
CATSILDGHLLEGYTF
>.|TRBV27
CASSLGFVNTEAFF
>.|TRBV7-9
CASSLKGRYTGELFF
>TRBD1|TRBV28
CASSSPLGQGPGELFF
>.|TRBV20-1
CSAPRRWVNTEAFF
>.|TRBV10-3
CAISESQAGDYNEQFF
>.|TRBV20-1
CSARTIGSRGANTEAFF
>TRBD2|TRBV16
CASSQSVTSSEQFF
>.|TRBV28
CASSFDVAKNIQYF
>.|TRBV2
CASSERRDYEQYF
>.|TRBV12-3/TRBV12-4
CASSFGPGDNYGYTF
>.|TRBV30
CAWCGVGEQYF
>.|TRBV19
CASTLRGSDTQYF
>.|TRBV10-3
CAISVGGPTDTQYF
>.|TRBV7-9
CASSLVGEKLFF
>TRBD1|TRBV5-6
CASTVDYTGAEQYF
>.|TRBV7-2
CASSQGGRADTQYF
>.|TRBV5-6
CASSLGVGRSYDTDTQYF
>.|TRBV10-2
CASSETGFSGNTIYF
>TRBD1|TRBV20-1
CSASKGTGYYYEQYF
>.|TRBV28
CASRPTGFNSPLHF
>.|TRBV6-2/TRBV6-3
CASSYLRDQPQHF
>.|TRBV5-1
CASSPDVNSPLHF
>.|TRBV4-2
CASSRGHGQPQHF
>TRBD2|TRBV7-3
CASSPHGGGGYEQYF
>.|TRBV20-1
CSASLGEWGTDTQYF